A selection of T cell receptor beta chains follows, all from one sample in a study of neurological immune-mediated disorders. TCRdb passed the 5' RACE reads through MiXCR, listing each CDR3 protein once. Here the sample spans more than 50,000 distinct CDR3 sequences, 5.2% being singletons. The sequenced sample consisted of PBMCs. Source of these receptors: a woman in her 30s with multiple sclerosis. CDR3s include the opening cysteine and the closing phenylalanine or tryptophan. D genes are given only for firm matches. Clone size, where shown, is once, few, many, or a class for clones that have expanded.

d_gene,v_gene,j_gene,abundance,CDR3nt,CDR3aa
NA,TRBV20-1,TRBJ2-1,many,TGCAGTGCCAGGGCGTCCTACAATGAGCAGTTCTTC,CSARASYNEQFF
TRBD1,TRBV28,TRBJ1-5,few,TGTGCCAGCACCGCCGAAACAGGGGTATACAATCAGCCCCAGCATTTT,CASTAETGVYNQPQHF
NA,TRBV2,TRBJ2-7,NA,TGTGCCAGCAGTTTGGCAGGGGCCGGCTTTCGCGAGCAGTACTTC,CASSLAGAGFREQYF
NA,TRBV3-1,TRBJ1-4,few,TGTGCCAGCAGGCCGGCGGGGGGAACTAATGAAAAACTGTTTTTT,CASRPAGGTNEKLFF
NA,TRBV7-6,TRBJ1-6,few,TGTGCCAGCAGCTCCTCTATGCGAGATTCACCCCTCAACTTT,CASSSSMRDSPLNF
NA,TRBV4-1,TRBJ1-4,NA,TGCGCCAGCAGTCAAGGGCAGAACCCTAATGAAAAACTGTTTTTT,CASSQGQNPNEKLFF
NA,TRBV6-5,TRBJ2-7,many,TGTGCCAGCAGTTACGAGAGGGGTAGGCCCTACGAGCAGTACTTC,CASSYERGRPYEQYF
NA,TRBV27,TRBJ1-5,many,TGTGCCAGCAGTTTCGTTGGGGCTCAGCCCCAGCATTTT,CASSFVGAQPQHF
TRBD1,TRBV28,TRBJ1-1,few,TGTGCCAGCGGTAGGGTTAGGGGGCGAACTGAAGCTTTCTTT,CASGRVRGRTEAFF
NA,TRBV5-6,TRBJ2-3,many,TGTGCCAGCAGCTTAAAACCTTCGGGTACGCAGTATTTT,CASSLKPSGTQYF
NA,TRBV7-2,TRBJ2-3,many,TGTGCCAGCAGCTCGCAGCCAGATACGCAGTATTTT,CASSSQPDTQYF
TRBD1,TRBV20-1,TRBJ2-7,many,TGCAGTGCTCCCCGGACAGGTAGCTACGAGCAGTACTTC,CSAPRTGSYEQYF
NA,TRBV5-1,TRBJ2-3,few,TGCGCCAGCAGCCCTCAGGGAAAGATCACAGATACGCAGTATTTT,CASSPQGKITDTQYF
NA,TRBV20-1,TRBJ2-5,many,TGCAGTGCTTATCTGATAGAAATAGAGACCCAGTACTTC,CSAYLIEIETQYF
TRBD1,TRBV15,TRBJ2-2,many,TGTGCCACCAGCAGTCTCCAACAGGGGCTGAACACCGGGGAGCTGTTTTTT,CATSSLQQGLNTGELFF
TRBD2,TRBV6-5,TRBJ2-2,many,TGTGCCAGCAGTTACGCGGGGGGTGGGGAGCTGTTTTTT,CASSYAGGGELFF
TRBD1,TRBV7-6,TRBJ1-2,many,TGTGCCAGCAGCAACCCAGGGGGCACTGGCTACACCTTC,CASSNPGGTGYTF
TRBD2,TRBV5-1,TRBJ2-7,many,TGCGCCAGCAGCTTGGGGACTAGCGGGGTAACCTACGAGCAGTACTTC,CASSLGTSGVTYEQYF
TRBD1,TRBV7-2,TRBJ2-6,NA,TGTGCCAGCAGGACAGGGTTAGGGGTTGGGGCCAACGTCCTGACTTTC,CASRTGLGVGANVLTF
NA,TRBV6-5,TRBJ2-5,many,TGTGCCAGCAAGGGGAGTACCCAGTACTTC,CASKGSTQYF
NA,TRBV2,TRBJ1-2,many,TGTGCCATCTTCCGGGAAGACTATGGCTACACCTTC,CAIFREDYGYTF
TRBD1,TRBV12-3/TRBV12-4,TRBJ1-1,many,TGTGCCAGCAGTTGGACAGGGGGCTCAAGAGAAGCTTTCTTT,CASSWTGGSREAFF
TRBD2,TRBV7-8,TRBJ2-7,many,TGTGCCAGCAGCCACGGGGGGGAGGGCTACGAGCAGTACTTC,CASSHGGEGYEQYF
NA,TRBV5-1,TRBJ1-1,many,TGCGCCAGCAGCTGGTTGCAGAACACTGAAGCTTTCTTT,CASSWLQNTEAFF
NA,TRBV5-6,TRBJ2-1,few,TGTGCCAGCAGCTTTCGGGGGAATGAGCAGTTCTTC,CASSFRGNEQFF
NA,TRBV20-1,TRBJ2-1,many,TGCAGTGCCGGAGGCGTCTACAATGAGCAGTTCTTC,CSAGGVYNEQFF
NA,TRBV20-1,TRBJ2-3,few,TGCAGTGCCTTAGCCTTTTCGCGTAGCTCCGTGGGGGATACGCAGTATTTT,CSALAFSRSSVGDTQYF
TRBD1,TRBV20-1,TRBJ1-5,many,TGCAGTGCCCCCCCTGACAGGGGGGCCAATCAGCCCCAGCATTTT,CSAPPDRGANQPQHF
NA,TRBV20-1,TRBJ1-2,few,TGCAGTGCTAGGGCAGACTATGGCTACACCTTC,CSARADYGYTF
TRBD1,TRBV7-7,TRBJ2-5,NA,TGTGCTAGCAGCGAAGGGACAGGGACACAAGAGACCCAGTACTTC,CASSEGTGTQETQYF
NA,TRBV12-2,TRBJ2-7,NA,TGTGCAAGTCGCTTAGTATTCGACGGGGCCTACGAGCAGTACTTC,CASRLVFDGAYEQYF
TRBD2,TRBV12-3/TRBV12-4,TRBJ2-5,many,TGTGCCAGCAGTCTTGGACTAGATCAAGAGACCCAGTACTTC,CASSLGLDQETQYF
TRBD1,TRBV12-3/TRBV12-4,TRBJ1-2,many,TGTGCCAGCAGTAGGACAGGGATCGTCGATGGCTACACCTTC,CASSRTGIVDGYTF
TRBD1,TRBV12-3/TRBV12-4,TRBJ2-7,many,TGTGCCAGCAGGCCGACAGGGGCCCCGGAGCAGTACTTC,CASRPTGAPEQYF
TRBD1,TRBV5-1,TRBJ2-2,few,TGCGCCAGCAGGCGTGACAGGGGCGGCACCGGGGAGCTGTTTTTT,CASRRDRGGTGELFF
NA,TRBV2,TRBJ2-7,few,TGTGCCAGCAGTATAAGCGGGTCCTACGAGCAGTACTTC,CASSISGSYEQYF
TRBD2,TRBV20-1,TRBJ2-2,many,TGCAGTGCTAGCGGTCGGGGGGGCATGACCGGGGAGCTGTTTTTT,CSASGRGGMTGELFF
NA,TRBV5-1,TRBJ1-2,few,TGCGCCAGCAGCTCGAAACAGGGAAACTATGGCTACACCTTC,CASSSKQGNYGYTF
NA,TRBV7-2,TRBJ1-5,few,TGTGCCAGCGCGTTAAGGGGAAATCAGCCCCAGAATTTT,CASALRGNQPQNF
TRBD1,TRBV6-5,TRBJ1-1,few,TGTGCCAGCAGGAACAGGGGCCGCTCCACTGAAGCTTTCTTT,CASRNRGRSTEAFF
NA,TRBV20-1,TRBJ2-3,many,TGCAGTGGGTTGGATCTCACGGGGGATACGCAGTATTTT,CSGLDLTGDTQYF
TRBD2,TRBV20-1,TRBJ2-7,many,TGCAGTGCCTTCCGGTCCGATCTAGCGGGGGGTCTCAACTACGAGCAGTACTTC,CSAFRSDLAGGLNYEQYF
NA,TRBV7-2,TRBJ1-1,many,TGTGCCAGCAGCTTAGGGGCTAAGTACACTGAAGCTTTCTTT,CASSLGAKYTEAFF
NA,TRBV6-4,TRBJ1-6,many,TGTGCCAGCAGTGACTCGACAAATTCACCCCTCCACTTT,CASSDSTNSPLHF
NA,TRBV7-2,TRBJ1-5,NA,TGTGCCAGCAGCCCCCCGGGAAATCAGCCCCAGCATTTT,CASSPPGNQPQHF
NA,TRBV4-1,TRBJ2-2,many,TGCGCCAGCAGCCGGGACACTCCGAGCACCGGGGAGCTGTTTTTT,CASSRDTPSTGELFF